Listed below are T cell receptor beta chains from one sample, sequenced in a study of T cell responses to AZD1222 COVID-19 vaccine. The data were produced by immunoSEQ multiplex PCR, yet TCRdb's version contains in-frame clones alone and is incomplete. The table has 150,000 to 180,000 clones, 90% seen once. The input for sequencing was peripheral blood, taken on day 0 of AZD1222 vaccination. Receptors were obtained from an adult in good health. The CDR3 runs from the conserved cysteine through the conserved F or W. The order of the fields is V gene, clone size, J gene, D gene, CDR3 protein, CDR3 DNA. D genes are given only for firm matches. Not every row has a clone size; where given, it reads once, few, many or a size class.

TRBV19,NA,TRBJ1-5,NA,CASSDRVNQPQHF,TGTGCCAGTAGTGATCGGGTAAATCAGCCCCAGCATTTT
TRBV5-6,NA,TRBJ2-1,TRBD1,CASSTGDTEQFF,TGTGCCAGCAGCACAGGGGACACGGAGCAGTTCTTC
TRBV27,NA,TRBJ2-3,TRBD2,CASSQRAGGHTDTQYF,TGTGCCAGCAGCCAAAGAGCGGGGGGCCACACAGATACGCAGTATTTT
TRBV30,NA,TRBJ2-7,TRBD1,CAMGQGGYEQYF,TGTGCCATGGGACAGGGGGGCTACGAGCAGTACTTC
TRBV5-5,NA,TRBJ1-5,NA,CASSPGDARLQPQHF,TGTGCCAGCAGCCCGGGGGACGCGCGGTTACAGCCCCAGCATTTT
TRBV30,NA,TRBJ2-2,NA,CAWEEGQFLSNTGELFF,TGTGCCTGGGAGGAGGGACAATTTCTTTCGAACACCGGGGAGCTGTTTTTT
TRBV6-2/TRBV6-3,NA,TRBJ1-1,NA,CASSYLTLGAEAFF,TGTGCCAGCAGTTACTTGACCCTTGGCGCTGAAGCTTTCTTT
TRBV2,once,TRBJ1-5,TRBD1,CASSGQGAHLQPQHF,TGTGCCAGCAGTGGACAGGGGGCGCATCTTCAGCCCCAGCATTTT
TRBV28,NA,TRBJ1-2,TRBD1,CASSWRTGGRRHYGYTF,TGTGCCAGCAGTTGGCGGACAGGGGGACGTCGGCACTATGGCTACACCTTC
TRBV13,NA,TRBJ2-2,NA,CASSLRVAGELFF,TGTGCCAGCAGCTTACGGGTGGCCGGGGAGCTGTTTTTT
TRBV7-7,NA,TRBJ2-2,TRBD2,CASSFDPSGRASGELFF,TGTGCTAGCAGCTTTGATCCGAGCGGGAGGGCCTCCGGGGAGCTGTTTTTT
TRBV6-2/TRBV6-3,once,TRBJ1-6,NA,CASSSRGLSYNSPLHF,TGTGCCAGCAGTTCCAGAGGACTCTCCTATAATTCACCCCTCCACTTT
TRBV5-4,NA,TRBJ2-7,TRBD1,CASSLEGALYEQYF,TGTGCCAGCAGCTTGGAGGGGGCCCTCTACGAGCAGTACTTC
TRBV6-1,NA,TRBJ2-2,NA,CASSETPNTGELFF,TGTGCCAGCAGTGAAACCCCGAACACCGGGGAGCTGTTTTTT
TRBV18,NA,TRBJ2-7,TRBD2,CASSTSGRAGEQYF,TGTGCCAGCTCAACCAGCGGGAGGGCGGGTGAGCAGTACTTC
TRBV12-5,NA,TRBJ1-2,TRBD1,CASGQQGFRGGYTF,TGTGCTAGTGGTCAACAGGGGTTCCGGGGTGGCTACACCTTC
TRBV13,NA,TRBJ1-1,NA,CARPYSRAPVNTEAFF,TGTGCCAGGCCATACAGCAGGGCCCCGGTCAACACTGAAGCTTTCTTT
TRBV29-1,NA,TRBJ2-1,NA,CSVGSNEQFF,TGCAGCGTCGGCTCCAATGAGCAGTTCTTC
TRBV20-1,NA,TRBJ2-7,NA,CSARIRGEQYF,TGCAGTGCTAGGATCAGGGGCGAGCAGTACTTC
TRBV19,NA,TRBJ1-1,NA,CASSIEEKGPRNTEAFF,TGTGCCAGTAGTATAGAGGAGAAGGGACCGAGGAACACTGAAGCTTTCTTT
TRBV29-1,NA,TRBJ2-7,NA,CSVEGHGLPYEQYF,TGCAGCGTTGAGGGGCACGGGCTCCCCTACGAGCAGTACTTC
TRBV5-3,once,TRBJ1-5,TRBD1,CARSGGQGRQPQHF,TGTGCCAGAAGCGGGGGACAGGGGAGGCAGCCCCAGCATTTT
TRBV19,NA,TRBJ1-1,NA,CATLEGINTEAFF,TGTGCCACCCTCGAGGGGATAAACACTGAAGCTTTCTTT
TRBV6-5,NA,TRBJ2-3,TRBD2,CASVGSGGANTQYF,TGTGCCAGCGTTGGGAGCGGGGGGGCAAATACGCAGTATTTT
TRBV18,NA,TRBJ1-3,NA,CASSPIDRLGNTIYF,TGTGCCAGCTCACCAATCGACCGGCTCGGAAACACCATATATTTT
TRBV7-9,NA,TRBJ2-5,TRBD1,CASSPNTGGGETQYF,TGTGCCAGCAGCCCTAACACAGGGGGCGGGGAGACCCAGTACTTC
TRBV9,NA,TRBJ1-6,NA,CASSAPPDRPSSYNSPLHF,TGTGCCAGCAGCGCCCCGCCGGACCGACCAAGCTCCTATAATTCACCCCTCCACTTT
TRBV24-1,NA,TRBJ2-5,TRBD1,CATSESHRGRRETQYF,TGTGCCACCAGTGAGAGTCACAGGGGGCGTAGAGAGACCCAGTACTTC
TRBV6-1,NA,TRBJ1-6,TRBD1,CASQPPGQWVSPLHF,TGTGCCAGCCAACCACCGGGACAGTGGGTCTCACCCCTCCACTTT
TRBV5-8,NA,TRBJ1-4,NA,CASSLSALSKLFF,TGTGCCAGCAGCTTGTCGGCACTTTCTAAACTGTTTTTT
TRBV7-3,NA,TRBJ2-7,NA,CASSLDGRQYF,TGTGCCAGCAGCTTAGATGGACGGCAGTACTTC
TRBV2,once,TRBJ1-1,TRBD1,CASRAAGGATEAFF,TGTGCCAGCAGGGCTGCAGGGGGCGCGACTGAAGCTTTCTTT
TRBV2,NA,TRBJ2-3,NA,CASSEPLEEGPTDTQYF,TGTGCCAGCAGTGAACCACTTGAGGAGGGCCCCACAGATACGCAGTATTTT
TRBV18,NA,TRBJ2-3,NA,CASCAGTTDTQYF,TGTGCCAGCTGTGCGGGGACCACAGATACGCAGTATTTT
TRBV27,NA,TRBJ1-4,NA,CASSFSGTNEKLFF,TGTGCCAGCAGTTTCTCGGGAACTAATGAAAAACTGTTTTTT
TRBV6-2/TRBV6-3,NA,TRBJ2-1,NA,CASSPESYNEQFF,TGTGCCAGCAGTCCCGAGTCTTACAATGAGCAGTTCTTC
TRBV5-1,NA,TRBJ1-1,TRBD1,CASSWAGTGGTEAFF,TGCGCCAGCAGCTGGGCCGGGACAGGGGGCACTGAAGCTTTCTTT
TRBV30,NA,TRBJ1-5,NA,CAFTPGGPSNQPQHF,TGTGCCTTCACCCCCGGGGGGCCTAGCAATCAGCCCCAGCATTTT
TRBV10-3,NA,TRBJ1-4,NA,CATRVATNEKLFF,TGTGCCACCCGAGTTGCAACTAATGAAAAACTGTTTTTT
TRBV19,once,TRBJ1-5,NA,CASSMVRGLSNQPQHF,TGTGCCAGTAGTATGGTAAGGGGCCTAAGCAATCAGCCCCAGCATTTT
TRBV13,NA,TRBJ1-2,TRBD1,CASSLGVGTGGGYTF,TGTGCCAGCAGCTTAGGGGTCGGGACAGGGGGCGGCTACACCTTC
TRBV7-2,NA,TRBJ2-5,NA,CASSLGGWGSQETQYF,TGTGCCAGCAGCTTAGGGGGATGGGGGTCCCAAGAGACCCAGTACTTC
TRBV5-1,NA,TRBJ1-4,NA,CASSPGGTMGEKLFF,TGCGCCAGCAGCCCGGGGGGGACCATGGGTGAAAAACTGTTTTTT
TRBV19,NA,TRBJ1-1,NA,CASSIVGRQKNTEAFF,TGTGCCAGTAGTATAGTAGGGCGGCAGAAAAACACTGAAGCTTTCTTT
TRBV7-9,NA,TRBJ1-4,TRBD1,CASRYGQGSGLFF,TGTGCCAGCAGATACGGACAGGGCTCTGGACTGTTTTTT